The 12 T cell receptor beta chains reported below all come from one sample, sequenced in a study of blood T cells in healthy people across ages. Primers used in a second PCR of roughly 6 to 12 cycles were a sample-barcoded 5' primer and a J-beta primer mix. A single record per CDR3 protein comes from TCRdb applying MiXCR to the 5' RACE reads. In the table there are 650,000 to 900,000 distinct CDR3 sequences, 60% to 80% of which are singletons. Sequencing was performed on blood. The origin of the receptors is a man aged 25-40 years in good health.

The rearrangement joins TRBV12-3 or TRBV12-4 to TRBJ1-2; 10 bases match TRBD1. This CDR3 is 14 amino acids long. The trim removed 6 bases at V and 8 bases at J, leaving 9 bases unmatched. The DNA for the CDR3 is TGTGCCAGCAGCCGAGGGACAGGGGAACGGGGCTACACCTTC. Amino acids: CASSRGTGERGYTF.

The chain carries TRBV2 and TRBJ2-4; D is possibly TRBD1 (5 bases). Gene TRBJ2-7 matches the end of the DNA better, so the J call may be wrong. This CDR3 is 15 amino acids long. The germline CDR1 and CDR2 sequences are SNHLY and FYNNEI. The CDR3 sequence: CASSDHAGNSYEQYF. CDR3 DNA sequence: TGTGCCAGCAGTGACCACGCAGGGAACTCCTACGAGCAGTACTTC.

This clonotype was seen a handful of times. The chain combines TRBV4-3 with TRBJ1-2; D may be TRBD1 (5 bases). Germline lookup yields CDR1 LGHNA and CDR2 YSLEER. This CDR3 region has 14 residues. V dropped 0 bases and J dropped 9 bases, with 14 bases sitting between them. CDR3 sequence reads: CASSQEWDLVRYTF. The CDR3 coding sequence is TGCGCCAGCAGCCAAGAGTGGGACTTAGTGCGCTACACCTTC.

The chain links TRBV7-2 to TRBJ2-1; 9 bases align to TRBD2. This CDR3 is 14 amino acids long. After removal of 5 bases from V and 6 bases from J, the junction contained 5 bases not matched to a gene. CDR1 and CDR2 from the germline V gene are SGHTA and FQGNSA. CDR3 nucleotide sequence: TGTGCCAGCAGCGCCACTAGCGGGCTCAATGAGCAGTTCTTC. Translating it yields CASSATSGLNEQFF.

The rearrangement uses TRBV20-1 and TRBJ1-5; 8 bases agree with TRBD1. The CDR3 extends over 16 amino acids. In germline, CDR1 is DFQATT, CDR2 SNEGSKA (reference sequence). V dropped 0 bases and J dropped 0; count of bases not matched to a gene: 4. The CDR3 DNA sequence: TGCAGTGCTAGAGAAGGACAGGGCTATAGCAATCAGCCCCAGCATTTT. As protein: CSAREGQGYSNQPQHF.

The chain uses TRBV4-3 and TRBJ2-1, with TRBD2 matching 7 bases. The germline gives CDR1 LGHNA, CDR2 YSLEER. This CDR3 is built from 9 residues. With 6 bases clipped from V and 15 bases from J, the junction kept 2 bases outside the gene matches. The CDR3 coding sequence is TGCGCCAGCAGGGGGAGGGCGTTCTTC. Amino acid sequence: CASRGRAFF.

This clonotype was seen only a few times. The chain combines TRBV4-2 with TRBJ2-5, with D perhaps TRBD1 or TRBD2 (5 bases each). Germline V gene data show CDR1 as LGHNA and CDR2 as YNFKEQ. This CDR3 is 15 amino acids long. V was clipped by 2 bases and J by 1 base, with 11 bases between them. In DNA form, the CDR3 reads TGTGCCAGCAGCCAAACTCCCGGGGCCCAAGAGACCCAGTACTTC. It translates to CASSQTPGAQETQYF.

The chain is built from TRBV14 and TRBJ2-1; 7 nucleotides line up with TRBD1. Trimming removed 0 bases from V and 4 bases from J; junction bases left unmatched: 6. Germline-derived CDR1 and CDR2 are SGHDN and FVKESK. This CDR3 has 16 amino acids. The chain's CDR3 is CASSQDMRGPYNEQFF. The CDR3 nucleotides read TGTGCCAGCAGCCAAGATATGAGGGGGCCATACAATGAGCAGTTCTTC.

This clonotype has a handful of counts. The chain recombines TRBV21-1 with TRBJ2-3; the table's D gene call, TRBD2, was not cross checked with the DNA. TRBV21-1 counts as a pseudogene. This CDR3 comprises 15 residues. In DNA, the CDR3 is TGTGCCAGCAGCACCCAGCGGGGGACCACAGATACGCAGTATTTT. Protein sequence: CASSTQRGTTDTQYF.

As for this clonotype: The germline gene is not matched at one end of the junction; a read error may be the cause. The rearrangement uses TRBV7-2 and TRBJ2-1, with no clear D. The length of the CDR3 is 12 residues. CDR1 is SGHTA and CDR2 is FQGNSA in the germline V gene. For the CDR3, the DNA is TGTGCCGGCAGCTTAGGTGCCAATGAGCAGTTCTTC. Residues: CAGSLGANEQFF.

The chain combines TRBV25-1 with TRBJ1-1; weak D call: TRBD1 (6 bases). V dropped 4 bases and J dropped 11 bases, with 20 bases sitting between them. The CDR3 length is 14 residues. The germline CDR1 and CDR2 sequences are MGHDK and SYGVNS. The CDR3 protein is CASSAHISGVGAFF. The CDR3 nucleotides read TGTGCCAGCAGTGCCCACATCTCAGGGGTTGGCGCTTTCTTT.

The count of this clonotype is one. This chain connects TRBV7-6 to TRBJ2-3, with D possibly TRBD1 on 5 matching bases. V lost 1 base, J lost 6 bases, and 20 bases lay in between. Germline CDR1 reads SGHVS; CDR2 reads FNYEAQ. The CDR3 consists of 17 residues. Here the CDR3 reads CASSLVGSWGRPDTQYF. DNA of the CDR3: TGTGCCAGCAGCTTAGTTGGTTCGTGGGGCCGCCCCGATACGCAGTATTTT.